These T cell receptor beta chains were read from a single sample in a study of cytomegalovirus exposure and HLA in healthy donors. Sequencing used immunoSEQ multiplex PCR; TCRdb keeps in-frame clones, though not all of them. The sample shows roughly 150,000 clones, roughly 85% of them seen only once. Specimen: PBMCs. These receptors all come from a woman younger than 45 in good health and CMV-seronegative. CDR3s include the opening cysteine and the closing phenylalanine or tryptophan. Each record gives: J gene, V gene, clone size, D gene, CDR3 DNA, CDR3 protein. The D gene is left open where the match is weak. Rows give clone size only sometimes, using once, few, many, or a class for an expanded clone.

J: TRBJ2-7; V: TRBV9; size: few; D: NA; DNA: TGTGCCAGCAGCGTAGAGGGGGGGACAACCGAGCAGTACTTC; CDR3: CASSVEGGTTEQYF
J: TRBJ1-5; V: TRBV5-1; size: NA; D: TRBD1; DNA: TGCGCCAGCAGCCGATCCGGGACAGGGGGACAGCCCCAGCATTTT; CDR3: CASSRSGTGGQPQHF
J: TRBJ1-3; V: TRBV6-5; size: NA; D: NA; DNA: TGTGCCAGCAGACAGAACTCTGGAAACACCATATATTTT; CDR3: CASRQNSGNTIYF
J: TRBJ1-4; V: TRBV29-1; size: NA; D: NA; DNA: TGCAGCGTTCAGGTCGTAGCTAATGAAAAACTGTTTTTT; CDR3: CSVQVVANEKLFF
J: TRBJ2-1; V: TRBV20-1; size: NA; D: TRBD1; DNA: TGCAGTGCGACCGACAGGGATCAGCAGTTCTTC; CDR3: CSATDRDQQFF
J: TRBJ2-1; V: TRBV6-4; size: NA; D: TRBD1; DNA: TGTGCCAGCAGTGCTGGACAGGGGGGATACAATGAGCAGTTCTTC; CDR3: CASSAGQGGYNEQFF
J: TRBJ2-5; V: TRBV19; size: NA; D: TRBD1; DNA: TGTGCCACCTCGACAGGGGTTGGGGAGACCCAGTACTTC; CDR3: CATSTGVGETQYF
J: TRBJ1-2; V: TRBV9; size: NA; D: NA; DNA: TGTGCCAGCAGCGATGCGGGGGCGCAAAGAGTGCGGGGCTACACCTTC; CDR3: CASSDAGAQRVRGYTF
J: TRBJ2-1; V: TRBV19; size: few; D: NA; DNA: TGTGCCAGTAGTATTGGAGGGACTCACAACAATGAGCAGTTCTTC; CDR3: CASSIGGTHNNEQFF
J: TRBJ1-2; V: TRBV11-2; size: NA; D: NA; DNA: TGTGCCAGCAGCTTAGTCTCTTCTGGCTACACCTTC; CDR3: CASSLVSSGYTF
J: TRBJ2-7; V: TRBV27; size: NA; D: TRBD1; DNA: TGTGCCAGCAGCCTCTGGACAGGGAGCTCCTACGAGCAGTACTTC; CDR3: CASSLWTGSSYEQYF
J: TRBJ2-7; V: TRBV20-1; size: NA; D: NA; DNA: TGCAGTGCTCTACAGGCCTACGAGCAGTACTTC; CDR3: CSALQAYEQYF
J: TRBJ2-7; V: TRBV5-4; size: few; D: TRBD1; DNA: TGTGCCAGCAGCTCAGGACAGGGGACCTACGAGCAGTACTTC; CDR3: CASSSGQGTYEQYF
J: TRBJ1-1; V: TRBV19; size: NA; D: TRBD1; DNA: TGTGCCAGTAGTATACTCTGGGACAGGGGGATAAAAACTGAAGCTTTCTTT; CDR3: CASSILWDRGIKTEAFF
J: TRBJ1-1; V: TRBV5-1; size: NA; D: NA; DNA: TGCGCCAGCAGCTTGAATGGAGGCACTGAAGCTTTCTTT; CDR3: CASSLNGGTEAFF
J: TRBJ1-2; V: TRBV5-5; size: medium-sized; D: NA; DNA: TGTGCCAGCACAGCCCAGACGAGGATCTCTAACTATGGCTACACCTTC; CDR3: CASTAQTRISNYGYTF
J: TRBJ1-4; V: TRBV4-2; size: NA; D: TRBD1; DNA: TGTGCCAGCAGCCAAGCGGGCGGGACAGGGAATGAAAAACTGTTTTTT; CDR3: CASSQAGGTGNEKLFF
J: TRBJ2-6; V: TRBV10-2; size: NA; D: TRBD2; DNA: TGCGCCAGCAGCCTAGCGGGGGGTAGCTCTGGGGCCAACGTCCTGACTTTC; CDR3: CASSLAGGSSGANVLTF
J: TRBJ2-7; V: TRBV25-1; size: NA; D: NA; DNA: TGTGCCAGCAGTGGGCCGGCAGGGGGGAACTACGAGCAGTACTTC; CDR3: CASSGPAGGNYEQYF
J: TRBJ1-2; V: TRBV2; size: NA; D: NA; DNA: TGTGCCAGCAGGACCTCGGGATATGGCTACACCTTC; CDR3: CASRTSGYGYTF
J: TRBJ2-3; V: TRBV6-4; size: NA; D: TRBD1; DNA: TGTGCCAGCAGCCGACAGGGATTGGTGGGCACAGATACGCAGTATTTT; CDR3: CASSRQGLVGTDTQYF
J: TRBJ1-3; V: TRBV6-1; size: few; D: NA; DNA: TGTGCCATAATACAGGCCCTCTCTGGAAACACCATATATTTT; CDR3: CAIIQALSGNTIYF
J: TRBJ1-1; V: TRBV6-5; size: NA; D: TRBD1; DNA: TGTGCCAGCAGTGACTACTTGACAGGGGAAACTGAAGCTTTCTTT; CDR3: CASSDYLTGETEAFF
J: TRBJ1-2; V: TRBV4-3; size: NA; D: NA; DNA: TGCGCCAGCAGCCAGGAACAGGGTTCTAACTATGGCTACACCTTC; CDR3: CASSQEQGSNYGYTF
J: TRBJ2-5; V: TRBV5-6; size: NA; D: NA; DNA: TGTGCCAGCAGCTTGCCCTTGAGGGCGGAGCAGTACTTC; CDR3: CASSLPLRAEQYF
J: TRBJ2-7; V: TRBV5-1; size: NA; D: NA; DNA: TGCGCCAGCAGCTCCGGGACACTAGAAGGCTACGAGCAGTACTTC; CDR3: CASSSGTLEGYEQYF
J: TRBJ1-2; V: TRBV19; size: NA; D: NA; DNA: TGTGCCAGTAGTACCCTGGACAGTTTCTATGGCTACACCTTC; CDR3: CASSTLDSFYGYTF
J: TRBJ2-2; V: TRBV2; size: NA; D: NA; DNA: TGTGCCAGCACGCTCCTCCACTCGAACACCGGGGAGCTGTTTTTT; CDR3: CASTLLHSNTGELFF
J: TRBJ2-3; V: TRBV18; size: NA; D: NA; DNA: TGTGCCAGCTCACCACCGGAGGCAGTGGATACGCAGTATTTT; CDR3: CASSPPEAVDTQYF
J: TRBJ1-5; V: TRBV6-5; size: NA; D: NA; DNA: TGTGCCAGCAGTTACTCGACAGGTCCCCAGCATTTT; CDR3: CASSYSTGPQHF
J: TRBJ2-1; V: TRBV9; size: NA; D: NA; DNA: TGTGCCAGCAGCGTCGGGGGGCCTTTCAATGAGCAGTTCTTC; CDR3: CASSVGGPFNEQFF
J: TRBJ2-1; V: TRBV27; size: once; D: NA; DNA: TGTGCCAGCAGTTCAAGTTTAACGGGGGTCAGCAACTACAATGAGCAGTTCTTC; CDR3: CASSSSLTGVSNYNEQFF
J: TRBJ2-1; V: TRBV5-1; size: NA; D: NA; DNA: TGCGCCAGCACCACGGACGGGGTATCCTACAATGAGCAGTTCTTC; CDR3: CASTTDGVSYNEQFF
J: TRBJ2-6; V: TRBV2; size: NA; D: NA; DNA: TGTGCCAGCACGGCAGGGTTATTGTCTGGGGCCAACGTCCTGACTTTC; CDR3: CASTAGLLSGANVLTF
J: TRBJ2-2; V: TRBV30; size: NA; D: TRBD2; DNA: TGTGCCTGGAGGAGGCTAGCGGCCACCGGGGAGCTGTTTTTT; CDR3: CAWRRLAATGELFF
J: TRBJ2-4; V: TRBV10-2; size: NA; D: TRBD1; DNA: TGCGCCAGCAGTGAGGGGACAGGGGGTAAAAACATTCAGTACTTC; CDR3: CASSEGTGGKNIQYF
J: TRBJ2-5; V: TRBV5-1; size: NA; D: TRBD2; DNA: TGCGCCAGCAGCGAAGCGGGGGGGCGTGAGACCCAGTACTTC; CDR3: CASSEAGGRETQYF
J: TRBJ1-5; V: TRBV6-5; size: NA; D: NA; DNA: TGTGCCAGCAGCACGGCAGCCAGAGGTCAGCCCCAGCATTTT; CDR3: CASSTAARGQPQHF
J: TRBJ1-2; V: TRBV6-5; size: once; D: NA; DNA: TGTGCCAGCAGTTACCTCGGCTATGGCTACACCTTC; CDR3: CASSYLGYGYTF
J: TRBJ1-3; V: TRBV21-1; size: few; D: NA; DNA: TGTGCCAGCAGGACCGGGACAGGGGGCTCTGGAAACACCATATATTTT; CDR3: CASRTGTGGSGNTIYF
J: TRBJ1-2; V: TRBV5-1; size: once; D: TRBD1; DNA: TGCGCCAGCACGGGGGACAGGGAATATGGCTACACCTTC; CDR3: CASTGDREYGYTF
J: TRBJ2-7; V: TRBV6-5; size: once; D: NA; DNA: TGTGCCAGCAGTGAATCGGTATCATCCTACGAGCAGTACTTC; CDR3: CASSESVSSYEQYF
J: TRBJ1-2; V: TRBV30; size: NA; D: NA; DNA: TGTGCCTGGAGTAGGGGACAAGTACGAGGCTACACCTTC; CDR3: CAWSRGQVRGYTF
J: TRBJ2-7; V: TRBV27; size: NA; D: TRBD2; DNA: TGTGCCAGCAGCGCATCTAGCGGGGGCCCCTCCTACGAGCAGTACTTC; CDR3: CASSASSGGPSYEQYF
J: TRBJ2-2; V: TRBV9; size: NA; D: NA; DNA: TGTGCCAGCAGCGTAGACTACAGGACGAACACCGGGGAGCTGTTTTTT; CDR3: CASSVDYRTNTGELFF
J: TRBJ2-5; V: TRBV7-2; size: once; D: TRBD1; DNA: TGTGCCAGCACCCCGGGACAGCAAGAGACCCAGTACTTC; CDR3: CASTPGQQETQYF
J: TRBJ1-3; V: TRBV6-1; size: NA; D: NA; DNA: TGTGCCAGCAGGAAAGGGGCCGGCTCTGGAAACACCATATATTTT; CDR3: CASRKGAGSGNTIYF
J: TRBJ2-5; V: TRBV7-6; size: NA; D: NA; DNA: TGTGCCAGCAGTTTAGGACCGGGGGAGACCCAGTACTTC; CDR3: CASSLGPGETQYF
J: TRBJ1-2; V: TRBV5-6; size: NA; D: NA; DNA: TGTGCCAGCAGCTTGGTAGTCACAGGTGGCTACACCTTC; CDR3: CASSLVVTGGYTF
J: TRBJ1-2; V: TRBV7-2; size: NA; D: NA; DNA: TGTGCCAGCAGCTTAAATTCAGGGGCCTATGGCTACACCTTC; CDR3: CASSLNSGAYGYTF
J: TRBJ2-1; V: TRBV27; size: NA; D: NA; DNA: TGTGCCAGCAGTTTGCCCCGATTGGGCGAGCAGTTCTTC; CDR3: CASSLPRLGEQFF
J: TRBJ1-2; V: TRBV27; size: few; D: NA; DNA: TGTGCCAGCAGTTCTCAGGATAACTATGGCTACACCTTC; CDR3: CASSSQDNYGYTF
J: TRBJ2-2; V: TRBV6-1; size: NA; D: NA; DNA: TGTGCCAGCAGTGAATATCGCACCGGGGAGCTGTTTTTT; CDR3: CASSEYRTGELFF
J: TRBJ2-5; V: TRBV6-1; size: NA; D: TRBD1; DNA: TGTGCCAGCCAGAACAGGGGTATTGAGACCCAGTACTTC; CDR3: CASQNRGIETQYF
J: TRBJ1-2; V: TRBV29-1; size: NA; D: TRBD1; DNA: TGCAGCGTTGACGGACAGGATTTCTATGGCTACACCTTC; CDR3: CSVDGQDFYGYTF
J: TRBJ1-2; V: TRBV7-9; size: NA; D: NA; DNA: TGTGCCAGCACCCCGGGGGGGGACTATGGCTACACCTTC; CDR3: CASTPGGDYGYTF
J: TRBJ2-1; V: TRBV29-1; size: NA; D: TRBD1; DNA: TGCAGCGTTGGGACAGGGTATAATGAGCAGTTCTTC; CDR3: CSVGTGYNEQFF
J: TRBJ2-7; V: TRBV5-4; size: NA; D: TRBD1; DNA: TGTGCCAGCAGCTCGAACAGGGGATCCTCGGGCGAGCAGTACTTC; CDR3: CASSSNRGSSGEQYF
J: TRBJ2-2; V: TRBV7-2; size: NA; D: NA; DNA: TGTGCCAGCAGCTTGGGGGCCATGAACACCGGGGAGCTGTTTTTT; CDR3: CASSLGAMNTGELFF